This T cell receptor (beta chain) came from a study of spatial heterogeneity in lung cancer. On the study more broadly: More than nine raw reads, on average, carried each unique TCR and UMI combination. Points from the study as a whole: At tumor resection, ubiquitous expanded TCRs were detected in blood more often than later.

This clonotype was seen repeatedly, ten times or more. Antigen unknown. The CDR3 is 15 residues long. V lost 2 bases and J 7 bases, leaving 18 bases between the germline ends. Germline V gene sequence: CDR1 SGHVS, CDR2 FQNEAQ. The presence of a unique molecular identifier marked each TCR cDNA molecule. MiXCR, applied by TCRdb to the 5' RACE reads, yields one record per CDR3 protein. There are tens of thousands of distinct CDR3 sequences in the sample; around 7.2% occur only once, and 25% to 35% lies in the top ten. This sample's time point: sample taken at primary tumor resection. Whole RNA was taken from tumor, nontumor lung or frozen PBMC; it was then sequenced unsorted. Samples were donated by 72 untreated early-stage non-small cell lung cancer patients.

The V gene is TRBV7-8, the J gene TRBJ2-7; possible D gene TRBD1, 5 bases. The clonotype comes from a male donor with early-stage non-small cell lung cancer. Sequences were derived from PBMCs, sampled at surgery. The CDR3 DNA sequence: TGTGCCAGCAGCTTAACGGACACCTTGGTGAGGGAGCAGTACTTC. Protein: CASSLTDTLVREQYF.